The clone carrying this T cell receptor beta chain was picked up a small number of times. As yet, its antigen is unknown. This entry comes from a study of CD8 T cells in ankylosing spondylitis. Study-level findings and limits: Before this, some motif variants had been reported in reactive arthritis synovial fluid and blood. Fewer than ten highly homologous variants made up a TCR beta motif that seemed to typify ankylosing spondylitis blood.

Molecular-barcoded quantitative 5'-RACE produced these TCR beta libraries. TCRdb fed the 5' RACE reads into MiXCR, producing one record per CDR3 protein. The data hold around 440,000 distinct CDR3 sequences, with 17% observed a single time. V was pared by 6 bases and J by 0 bases, with 11 bases between. Germline V lookup: CDR1 MNHNS, CDR2 SASEGT. The length of the CDR3 is 15 residues. The chain uses TRBV6-1 and TRBJ2-2; the D gene is possibly TRBD1 (6 bases). Sequencing used blood, either unsorted or a sorted T cell fraction (not recorded which). The clonotype comes from a male donor with ankylosing spondylitis. CDR3 coding DNA: TGTGCCAGCAGCCAGGACAGCACGAACACCGGGGAGCTGTTTTTT. It is translated as CASSQDSTNTGELFF.